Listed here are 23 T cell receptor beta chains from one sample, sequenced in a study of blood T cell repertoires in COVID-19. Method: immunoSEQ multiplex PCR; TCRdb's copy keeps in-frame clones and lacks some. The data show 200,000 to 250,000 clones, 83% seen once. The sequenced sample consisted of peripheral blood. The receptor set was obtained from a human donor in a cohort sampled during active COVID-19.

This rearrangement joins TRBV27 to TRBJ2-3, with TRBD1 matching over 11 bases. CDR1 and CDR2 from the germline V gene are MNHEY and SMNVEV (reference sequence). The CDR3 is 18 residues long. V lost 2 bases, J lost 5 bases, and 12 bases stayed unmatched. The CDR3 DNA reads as TGTGCCAGCAGTTTACCCCCCTCCGGGACAGGGGGTAGAGATACGCAGTATTTT. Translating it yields CASSLPPSGTGGRDTQYF.

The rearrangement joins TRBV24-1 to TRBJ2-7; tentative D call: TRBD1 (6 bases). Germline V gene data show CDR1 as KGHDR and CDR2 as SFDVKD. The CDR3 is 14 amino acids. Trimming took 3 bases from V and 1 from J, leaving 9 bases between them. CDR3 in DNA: TGTGCCACCAGTGATGGCACAGGGTCCTACGAGCAGTACTTC. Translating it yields CATSDGTGSYEQYF.

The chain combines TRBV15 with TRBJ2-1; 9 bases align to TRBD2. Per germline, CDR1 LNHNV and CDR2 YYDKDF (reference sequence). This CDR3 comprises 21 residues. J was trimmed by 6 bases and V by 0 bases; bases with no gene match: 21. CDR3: CATSRESFRVYSGSIGNEQFF. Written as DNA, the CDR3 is TGTGCCACCAGCAGAGAATCATTTCGGGTTTATAGCGGGAGTATCGGCAATGAGCAGTTCTTC.

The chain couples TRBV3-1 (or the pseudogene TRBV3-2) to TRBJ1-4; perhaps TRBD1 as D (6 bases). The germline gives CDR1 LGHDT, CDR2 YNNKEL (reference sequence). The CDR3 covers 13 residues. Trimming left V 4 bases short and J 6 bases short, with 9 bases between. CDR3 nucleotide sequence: TGTGCCAGCAGCCCCGGGACATATGAAAAACTGTTTTTT. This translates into CASSPGTYEKLFF.

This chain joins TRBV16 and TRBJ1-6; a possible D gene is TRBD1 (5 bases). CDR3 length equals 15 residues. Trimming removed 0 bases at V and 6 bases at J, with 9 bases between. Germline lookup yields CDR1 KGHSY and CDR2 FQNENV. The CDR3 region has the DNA TGTGCCAGCAGCCAATCTGGACAAGCTAATTCACCCCTCCACTTT. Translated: CASSQSGQANSPLHF. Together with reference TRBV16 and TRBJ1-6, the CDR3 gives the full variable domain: GEEVAQTPKHLVRGEGQKAKLYCAPIKGHSYVFWYQQVLKNEFKFLISFQNENVFDETGMPKERFSAKCLPNSPCSLEIQATKLEDSAVYFCASSQSGQANSPLHFGNGTRLTVT.

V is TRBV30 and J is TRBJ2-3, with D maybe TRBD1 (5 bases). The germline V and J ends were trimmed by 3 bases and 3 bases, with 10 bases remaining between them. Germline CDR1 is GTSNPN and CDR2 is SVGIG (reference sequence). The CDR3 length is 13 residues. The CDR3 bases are TGTGCCTGGAGAGATAGGGGAACAGATACGCAGTATTTT. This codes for CAWRDRGTDTQYF.

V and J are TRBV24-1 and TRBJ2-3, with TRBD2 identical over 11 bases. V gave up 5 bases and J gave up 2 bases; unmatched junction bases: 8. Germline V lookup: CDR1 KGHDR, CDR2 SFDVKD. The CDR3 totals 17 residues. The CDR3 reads CATSGSGGAAVTDTQYF. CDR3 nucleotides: TGTGCCACCAGTGGTAGCGGGGGGGCGGCTGTCACAGATACGCAGTATTTT.

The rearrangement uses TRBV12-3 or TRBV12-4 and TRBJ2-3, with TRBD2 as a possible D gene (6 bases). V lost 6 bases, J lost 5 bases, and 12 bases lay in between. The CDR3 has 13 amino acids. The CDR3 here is CASSLLEGDTQYF. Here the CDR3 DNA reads TGTGCCAGCAGCCTACTGGAGGGAGATACGCAGTATTTT.

CDR3 residues: CASSGRDSHTDTQYF. The CDR3 DNA sequence: TGTGCCAGCAGTGGAAGGGACAGTCACACAGATACGCAGTATTTT. The chain employs TRBV27 and TRBJ2-3; 7 positions agree with TRBD1. The ends lost 5 bases at V and 2 bases at J; junction bases unmatched: 7. Germline CDR1 reads MNHEY; CDR2 reads SMNVEV (reference sequence). This CDR3 has 15 residues.

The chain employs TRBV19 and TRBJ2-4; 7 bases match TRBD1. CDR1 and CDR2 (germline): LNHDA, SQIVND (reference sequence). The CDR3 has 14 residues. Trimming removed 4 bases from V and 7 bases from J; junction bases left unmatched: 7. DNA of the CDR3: TGTGCCAGTAGTACGGGGACAGACGGGAACATTCAGTACTTC. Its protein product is CASSTGTDGNIQYF.

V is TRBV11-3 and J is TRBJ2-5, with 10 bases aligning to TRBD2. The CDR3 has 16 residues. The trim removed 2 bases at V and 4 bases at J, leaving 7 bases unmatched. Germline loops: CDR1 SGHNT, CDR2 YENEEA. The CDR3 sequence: CASSLILAGAGETQYF. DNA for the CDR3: TGTGCCAGCAGCTTAATCCTAGCGGGGGCTGGAGAGACCCAGTACTTC.

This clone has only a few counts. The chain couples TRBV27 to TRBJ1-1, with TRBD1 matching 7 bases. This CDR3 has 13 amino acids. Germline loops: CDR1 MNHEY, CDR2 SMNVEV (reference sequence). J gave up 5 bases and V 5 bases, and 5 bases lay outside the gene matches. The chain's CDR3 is CASSARQGTEAFF. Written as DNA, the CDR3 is TGTGCCAGCAGTGCCCGACAGGGTACTGAAGCTTTCTTT.

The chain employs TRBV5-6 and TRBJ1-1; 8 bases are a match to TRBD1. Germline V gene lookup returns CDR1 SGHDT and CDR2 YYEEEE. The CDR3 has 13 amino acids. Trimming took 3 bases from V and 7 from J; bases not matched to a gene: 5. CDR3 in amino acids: CASSSGTGLEAFF. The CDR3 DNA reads TGTGCCAGCAGCTCCGGGACAGGACTTGAAGCTTTCTTT.

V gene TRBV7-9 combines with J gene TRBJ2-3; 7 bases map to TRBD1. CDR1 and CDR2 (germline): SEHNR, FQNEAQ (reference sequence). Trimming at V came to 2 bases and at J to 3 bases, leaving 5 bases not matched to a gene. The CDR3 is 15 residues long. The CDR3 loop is CASSLRQGITDTQYF. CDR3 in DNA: TGTGCCAGCAGCTTAAGACAGGGAATAACAGATACGCAGTATTTT.

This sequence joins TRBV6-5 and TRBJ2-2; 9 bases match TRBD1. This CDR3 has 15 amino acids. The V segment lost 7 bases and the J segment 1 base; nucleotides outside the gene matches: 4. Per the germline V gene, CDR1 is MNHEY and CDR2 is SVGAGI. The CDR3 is CASNPGQGNTGELFF. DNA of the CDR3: TGTGCCAGCAACCCGGGACAGGGGAACACCGGGGAGCTGTTTTTT.

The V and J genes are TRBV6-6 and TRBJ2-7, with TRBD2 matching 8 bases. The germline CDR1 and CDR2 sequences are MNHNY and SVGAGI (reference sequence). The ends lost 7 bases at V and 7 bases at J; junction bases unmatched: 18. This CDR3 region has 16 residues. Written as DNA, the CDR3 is TGTGCCAGCACCAACCCGGGCCTAGCGGGCTTTGGAGAGCAGTACTTC. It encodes CASTNPGLAGFGEQYF.

In nucleotides, the CDR3 is TGTGCCAGCAGTTATTCGGGGATCTCTGGGGCCAACGTCCTGACTTTC. Protein sequence: CASSYSGISGANVLTF. V is TRBV6-5 and J is TRBJ2-6; possible D gene TRBD2, 5 bases. Trimming left V 3 bases short and J 0 bases short, with 9 bases between. The germline CDR1 and CDR2 sequences are MNHEY and SVGAGI. The CDR3 extends over 16 amino acids.

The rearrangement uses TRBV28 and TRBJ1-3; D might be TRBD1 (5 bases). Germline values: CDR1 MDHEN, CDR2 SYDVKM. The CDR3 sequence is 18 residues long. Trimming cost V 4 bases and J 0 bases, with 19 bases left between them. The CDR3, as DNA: TGTGCCAGCAGTTATGGGGGTGCGGGGACCCACTCTGGAAACACCATATATTTT. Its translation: CASSYGGAGTHSGNTIYF.

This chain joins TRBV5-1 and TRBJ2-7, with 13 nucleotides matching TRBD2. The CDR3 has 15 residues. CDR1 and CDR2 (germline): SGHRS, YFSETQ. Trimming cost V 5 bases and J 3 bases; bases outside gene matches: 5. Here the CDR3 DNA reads TGCGCCAGCAGAAGGACTAGCGGGAGTCTCTACGAGCAGTACTTC. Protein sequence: CASRRTSGSLYEQYF.

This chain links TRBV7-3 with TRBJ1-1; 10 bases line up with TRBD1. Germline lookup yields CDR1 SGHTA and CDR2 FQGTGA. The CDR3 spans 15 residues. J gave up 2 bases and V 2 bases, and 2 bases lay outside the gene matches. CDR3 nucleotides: TGTGCCAGCAGCTTAGGGACAGGGGCAAACACTGAAGCTTTCTTT. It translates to CASSLGTGANTEAFF.

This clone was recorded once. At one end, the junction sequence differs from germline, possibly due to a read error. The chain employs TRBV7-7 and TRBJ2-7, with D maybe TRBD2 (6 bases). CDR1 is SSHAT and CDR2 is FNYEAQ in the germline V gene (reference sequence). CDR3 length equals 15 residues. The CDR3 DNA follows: TGTGCTAGCAGCCCCGGGACTGTATCCTCCTACGAGCAGTACTTC. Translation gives CASSPGTVSSYEQYF. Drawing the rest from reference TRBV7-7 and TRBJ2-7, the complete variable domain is GAGVSQSPRYKVTKRGQDVTLRCDPISSHATLYWYQQALGQGPEFLTYFNYEAQPDKSGLPSDRFSAERPEGSISTLTIQRTEQRDSAMYRCASSPGTVSSYEQYFGPGTRLTVT.

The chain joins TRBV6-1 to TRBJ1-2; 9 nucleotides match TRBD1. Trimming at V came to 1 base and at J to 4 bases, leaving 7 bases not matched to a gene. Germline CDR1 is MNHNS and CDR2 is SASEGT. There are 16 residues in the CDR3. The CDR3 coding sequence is TGTGCCAGCAGTGAAGAAGGGACAGGGTGGACCTATGGCTACACCTTC. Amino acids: CASSEEGTGWTYGYTF.

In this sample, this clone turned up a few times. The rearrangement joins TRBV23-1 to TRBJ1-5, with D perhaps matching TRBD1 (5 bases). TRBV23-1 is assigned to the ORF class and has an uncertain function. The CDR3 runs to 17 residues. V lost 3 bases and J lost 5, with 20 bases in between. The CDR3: CASSHPLWGGGHQPQHF. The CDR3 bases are TGCGCCAGCAGTCACCCACTTTGGGGGGGAGGGCATCAGCCCCAGCATTTT.